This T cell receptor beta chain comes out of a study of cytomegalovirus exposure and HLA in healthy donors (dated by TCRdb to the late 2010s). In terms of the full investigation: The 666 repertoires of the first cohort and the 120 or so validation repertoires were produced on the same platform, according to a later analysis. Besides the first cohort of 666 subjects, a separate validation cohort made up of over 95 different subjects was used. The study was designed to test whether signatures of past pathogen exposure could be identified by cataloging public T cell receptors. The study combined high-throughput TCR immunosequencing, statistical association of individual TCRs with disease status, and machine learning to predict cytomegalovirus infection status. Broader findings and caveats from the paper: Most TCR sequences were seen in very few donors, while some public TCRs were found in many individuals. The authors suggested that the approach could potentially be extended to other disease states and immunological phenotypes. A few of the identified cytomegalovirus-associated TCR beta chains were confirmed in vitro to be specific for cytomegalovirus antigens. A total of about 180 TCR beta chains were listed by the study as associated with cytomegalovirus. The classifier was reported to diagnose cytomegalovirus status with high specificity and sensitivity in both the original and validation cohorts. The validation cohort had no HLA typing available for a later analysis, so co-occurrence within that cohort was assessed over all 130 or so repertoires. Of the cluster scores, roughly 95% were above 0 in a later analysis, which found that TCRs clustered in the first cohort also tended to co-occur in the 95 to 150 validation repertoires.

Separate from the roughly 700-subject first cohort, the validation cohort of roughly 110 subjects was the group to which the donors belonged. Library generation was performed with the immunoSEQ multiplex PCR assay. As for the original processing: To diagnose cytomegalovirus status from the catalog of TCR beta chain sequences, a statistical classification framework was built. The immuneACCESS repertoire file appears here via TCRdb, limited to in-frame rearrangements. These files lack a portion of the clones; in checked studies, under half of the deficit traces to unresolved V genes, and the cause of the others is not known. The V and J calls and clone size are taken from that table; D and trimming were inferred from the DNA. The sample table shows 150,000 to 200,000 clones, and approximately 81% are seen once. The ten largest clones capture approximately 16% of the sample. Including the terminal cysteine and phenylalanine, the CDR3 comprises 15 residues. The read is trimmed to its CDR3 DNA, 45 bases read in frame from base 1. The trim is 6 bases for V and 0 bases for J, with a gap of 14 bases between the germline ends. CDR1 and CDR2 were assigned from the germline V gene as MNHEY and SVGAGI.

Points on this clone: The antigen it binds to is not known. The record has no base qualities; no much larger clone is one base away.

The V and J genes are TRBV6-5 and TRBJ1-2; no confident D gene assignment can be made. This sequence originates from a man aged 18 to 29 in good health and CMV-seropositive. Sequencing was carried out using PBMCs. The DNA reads TGTGCCAGCAGCCTGCAGGCACCTTCTAACTATGGCTACACCTTC. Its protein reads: CASSLQAPSNYGYTF.